Sequencing of this TCR beta chain was carried out in a study of T-cell reconstitution after alpha-beta-depleted transplantation in children (dated by TCRdb to 2016 to 2017). At the level of the whole study: Using TCR repertoire profiling, the study quantitatively followed how T-cell immune reconstitution unfolded in children after TCRalphabeta/CD19-depleted allogeneic hematopoietic cell transplantation.

The CDR3 goes from the cysteine to the phenylalanine over 16 residues. Only the CDR3 portion is preserved as DNA: 48 bases, with reading frame beginning at the first base. V has 3 bases trimmed and J has 2 bases trimmed; junction bases matching no gene number 9. CDR1 and CDR2 are drawn from the germline V gene: SGHRS, YFSETQ. This specimen's treatment or condition label, interpreted: allogeneic hematopoietic cell transplantation with graft depleted of TCRalphabeta T cells and CD19 B cells. TCRalphabeta/CD19-depleted allogeneic hematopoietic cell grafts were given to the transplant recipients, all of whom were children. Comment on this clonotype: What antigen it recognizes has not been identified. Base qualities were left out, and no much larger clone turns up one base away.

Libraries were built with PCR. Instrument on record: Illumina HiSeq 2500. TCR library preparation used molecular barcoding, with unique molecular identifiers applied to normalize quantification of the TCRbeta repertoire. Using fastp at Q25 and MiXCR, TCRdb reprocessed the public reads and kept productive beta chains. Identical CDR3 protein sequences are pooled into one entry, listed with their most common genes and DNA. Present in this sample are 250,000 to 350,000 distinct CDR3 sequences, over 20% of which were seen just once. The ten largest account for 11% of the sample. Study-wide conclusions, independent of this receptor: The frequencies of hyperexpanded clones fell over the following months, and after one year, T-cell counts and TCRbeta diversity were mostly attributed to newly produced T cells. Apparently early alphabetaT-cell count recovery about two months after transplant reportedly relied on only several hundred rapidly expanded clones derived from non-depleted graft cells. The high TCRbeta diversity at day 60 in some patients was ascribed to recipient T cells and intrathymic progenitors that had survived conditioning.

The source material was PBMCs, mostly from graft donor cells, sampled 180 days after TCRalphabeta/CD19-depleted stem cell transplant. This chain joins TRBV5-1 to TRBJ2-7; a stretch of 9 junction bases matches TRBD2. This clonotype was obtained from a male patient aged 10 to 17 who had a stem cell transplant for acute lymphoblastic leukemia, so the T cells may come from the graft donor. In nucleotide form, the sequence is TGCGCCAGCAGCTCCCGGCTGGTAGCGGGAGCCTACGAGCAGTACTTC. It codes for CASSSRLVAGAYEQYF. The entire variable domain, with the stretches around the CDR3 drawn from the reference TRBV5-1 and TRBJ2-7 proteins, is KAGVTQTPRYLIKTRGQQVTLSCSPISGHRSVSWYQQTPGQGLQFLFEYFSETQRNKGNFPGRFSGRQFSNSRSEMNVSTLELGDSALYLCASSSRLVAGAYEQYFGPGTRLTVT.